Following are 15 T cell receptor beta chains from one sample sequenced in a study of cytomegalovirus exposure and HLA in healthy donors. The study ran its PCR with 60 Vbeta and 13 Jbeta primers. Using immunoSEQ multiplex PCR, the repertoire was profiled, and TCRdb retains in-frame clones only, with some absent. The sample lists about 210,000 clones, approximately 81% occurring once. Sequencing was done on a sample of PBMCs. The receptors come from a girl aged 2 to 10 in good health and CMV-seronegative.

The V and J genes are TRBV4-1 and TRBJ2-5, with D tentatively TRBD1 (6 bases). Per the germline V gene, CDR1 is MGHRA and CDR2 is YSYEKL. Deletions cut 2 bases from V and 5 bases from J, with 18 bases between. The CDR3 covers 16 residues. The CDR3 DNA follows: TGCGCCAGCAGCCAAACCGGGACAACTTTTCTGGAGACCCAGTACTTC. It encodes CASSQTGTTFLETQYF.

V and J are TRBV10-1 and TRBJ2-1; 11 bases match TRBD2. V lost 0 bases and J lost 2; bases outside the gene matches: 0. The V gene's germline CDR1 is WNHNN and CDR2 SYGVQD (reference sequence). This CDR3 spans 16 amino acids. The CDR3 protein is CASSESTSGAYNEQFF. The CDR3 DNA is TGCGCCAGCAGTGAGTCGACTAGCGGGGCCTACAATGAGCAGTTCTTC.

The V gene is TRBV6-5, the J gene TRBJ1-4, with 7 bases fitting TRBD1. Looked up from germline, CDR1 is MNHEY and CDR2 is SVGAGI. The CDR3 is 14 residues long. Trimming at V came to 4 bases and at J to 6 bases, leaving 5 bases not matched to a gene. The CDR3 nucleotides are TGTGCCAGCAGTTCAGGGGGTCGGTATGAAAAACTGTTTTTT. Protein product: CASSSGGRYEKLFF.

The J gene is TRBJ2-1, the V gene TRBV9; tentative D call: TRBD2 (6 bases). V was shortened by 4 bases and J by 9 bases, with 11 bases between the two germline ends. Germline values: CDR1 SGDLS, CDR2 YYNGEE. The CDR3 sequence is 12 residues long. CDR3 nucleotides: TGTGCCAGCAGCCCGGGAGAGGCTGAGCAGTTCTTC. This translates into CASSPGEAEQFF.

The V and J genes are TRBV5-5 and TRBJ2-1, with D possibly matching TRBD2 (6 bases). This CDR3 spans 16 amino acids. V lost 1 base to trimming and J lost 3 bases, with 14 bases between them. Germline assignment: CDR1 SGHKS and CDR2 YYEKEE (reference sequence). The CDR3 sequence is CASSLWASANYNEQFF. The CDR3 DNA reads as TGTGCCAGCAGCTTGTGGGCTAGCGCCAACTACAATGAGCAGTTCTTC.

The chain recombines TRBV5-1 with TRBJ1-4; no clear D. Between the trimmed V and J ends, which lost 0 bases and 4 bases, there was a span of 10 bases. CDR3 length: 15 residues. The germline V gene encodes CDR1 SGHRS and CDR2 YFSETQ. This CDR3 is CASSLGQARNEKLFF. CDR3 DNA: TGCGCCAGCAGCTTGGGGCAGGCCCGTAATGAAAAACTGTTTTTT.

This chain uses TRBV29-1 with TRBJ1-1, with 10 positions matching TRBD1. After removal of 6 bases from V and 1 base from J, the junction contained 8 bases not matched to a gene. This CDR3 spans 15 amino acids. The germline V gene encodes CDR1 SQVTM and CDR2 ANQGSEA. Written as DNA, the CDR3 is TGCAGCGTAAGCTTCGGGACAGGGGAGAACACTGAAGCTTTCTTT. Protein: CSVSFGTGENTEAFF.

J is TRBJ2-1 and V is TRBV9, with a possible D match to TRBD1 (5 bases). The CDR3 has 14 amino acids. Germline V gene sequence: CDR1 SGDLS, CDR2 YYNGEE. The V gene lost 6 bases and the J gene lost 1 base, with 11 bases spanning the gap. CDR3 residues: CASTRAISYNEQFF. CDR3 sequence (DNA): TGTGCCAGCACCAGGGCAATATCCTACAATGAGCAGTTCTTC. Looking up the rest from reference TRBV9 and TRBJ2-1 gives the full variable domain: DSGVTQTPKHLITATGQRVTLRCSPRSGDLSVYWYQQSLDQGLQFLIQYYNGEERAKGNILERFSAQQFPDLHSELNLSSLELGDSALYFCASTRAISYNEQFFGPGTRLTVL.

The chain recombines TRBV5-4 with TRBJ2-1; TRBD2 might be the D (6 bases). CDR1 and CDR2 from the germline V gene are SGHNT and YYREEE (reference sequence). Trimming stripped 4 bases from V and 3 bases from J, with 14 bases between. This CDR3 spans 15 amino acids. The CDR3 DNA is TGTGCCAGCAGCACGGGAGCGACCCTCTACAATGAGCAGTTCTTC. It specifies CASSTGATLYNEQFF.

V is TRBV6-1 and J is TRBJ1-1, with a tentative D call TRBD1 (6 bases). CDR1 is MNHNS and CDR2 is SASEGT in the germline V gene. The CDR3 loop spans 15 amino acids. Trimming shortened V by 3 bases and J by 1 base, and 12 bases separated the two germline ends. CDR3 protein: CASSDTTGQNTEAFF. The CDR3 DNA reads as TGTGCCAGCAGTGACACAACGGGACAGAACACTGAAGCTTTCTTT.

V and J are TRBV30 and TRBJ2-1, with D tentatively TRBD2 (5 bases). V lost 4 bases, J lost 9 bases, and 10 bases lay in between. This CDR3 region has 11 residues. Germline CDR1 is GTSNPN and CDR2 is SVGIG (reference sequence). The CDR3 DNA sequence: TGTGCCTGGAACCGGGCGGGTGAGCAGTTCTTC. It yields the protein CAWNRAGEQFF.

CDR3 loop: CASSLGQPNYGYTF. Here the CDR3 DNA reads TGTGCCAGCAGCTTAGGACAGCCTAACTATGGCTACACCTTC. The genes are TRBV5-4 and TRBJ1-2; TRBD1 might be the D (6 bases). CDR3 length: 14 residues. Germline V lookup: CDR1 SGHNT, CDR2 YYREEE (reference sequence). Trimming removed 2 bases from V and 0 bases from J, with 8 bases in between.

The rearrangement uses TRBV29-1 and TRBJ2-3; 7 nucleotides match TRBD1. CDR1 and CDR2 from the germline V gene are SQVTM and ANQGSEA. The CDR3 loop spans 13 amino acids. Germline trimming cut 3 bases from V and 1 base from J; bases unmatched to any gene: 1. The DNA of the CDR3 is TGCAGCGTTGATCAGGGGGGCACAGATACGCAGTATTTT. This gives the protein CSVDQGGTDTQYF.

The rearrangement links TRBV7-9 to TRBJ1-4; 10 positions match TRBD1. CDR1 SEHNR and CDR2 FQNEAQ come from the germline V gene (reference sequence). This CDR3 comprises 14 residues. With 5 bases clipped from V and 6 bases from J, the junction kept 3 bases outside the gene matches. The CDR3 spells CASSPGTGDEKLFF. The CDR3 region has the DNA TGTGCCAGCAGCCCCGGGACAGGGGATGAAAAACTGTTTTTT.

V gene TRBV7-8 combines with J gene TRBJ1-2; tentatively, D is TRBD1 (5 bases). Germline CDR1 is SGHVS and CDR2 is FQNEAQ. CDR3 length: 15 residues. Trimming removed 2 bases from V and 1 base from J, with 11 bases in between. The CDR3 DNA follows: TGTGCCAGCAGCTTACAGGGCAGACTTAACTATGGCTACACCTTC. This sequence encodes CASSLQGRLNYGYTF.